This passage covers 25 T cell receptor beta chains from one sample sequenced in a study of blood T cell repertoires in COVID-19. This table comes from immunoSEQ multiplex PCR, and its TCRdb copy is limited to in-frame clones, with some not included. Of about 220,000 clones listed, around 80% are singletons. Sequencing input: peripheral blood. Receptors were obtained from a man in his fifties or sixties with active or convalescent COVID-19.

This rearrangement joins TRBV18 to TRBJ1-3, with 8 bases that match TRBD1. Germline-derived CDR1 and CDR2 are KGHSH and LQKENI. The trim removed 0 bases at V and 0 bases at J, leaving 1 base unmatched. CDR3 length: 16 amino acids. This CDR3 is CASSPPGQASGNTIYF. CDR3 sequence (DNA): TGTGCCAGCTCACCACCGGGACAGGCCTCTGGAAACACCATATATTTT.

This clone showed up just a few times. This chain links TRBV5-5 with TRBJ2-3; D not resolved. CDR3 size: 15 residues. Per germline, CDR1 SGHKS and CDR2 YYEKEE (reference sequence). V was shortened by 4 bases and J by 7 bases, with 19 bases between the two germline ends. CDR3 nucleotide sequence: TGTGCCAGCAGCGCCTCTGGCGGTGATAGGCATACGCAGTATTTT. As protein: CASSASGGDRHTQYF.

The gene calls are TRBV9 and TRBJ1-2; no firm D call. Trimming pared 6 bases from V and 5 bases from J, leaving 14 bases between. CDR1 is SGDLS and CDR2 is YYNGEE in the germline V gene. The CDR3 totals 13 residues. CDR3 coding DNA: TGTGCCAGCACCACCCGGCCGGGTTATGGCTACACCTTC. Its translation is CASTTRPGYGYTF.

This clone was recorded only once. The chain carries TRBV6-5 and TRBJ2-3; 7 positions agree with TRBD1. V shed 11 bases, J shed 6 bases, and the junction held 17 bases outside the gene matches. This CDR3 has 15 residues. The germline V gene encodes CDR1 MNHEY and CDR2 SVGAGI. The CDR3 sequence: CAARALTGMWDTQYF. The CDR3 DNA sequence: TGTGCCGCCAGGGCCCTGACAGGGATGTGGGATACGCAGTATTTT.

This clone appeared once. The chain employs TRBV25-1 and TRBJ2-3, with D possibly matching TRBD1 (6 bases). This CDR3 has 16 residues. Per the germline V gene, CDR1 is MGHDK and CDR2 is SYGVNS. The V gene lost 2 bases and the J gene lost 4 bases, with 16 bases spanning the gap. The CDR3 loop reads CASSERSGRGADTQYF. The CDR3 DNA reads TGTGCCAGCAGTGAAAGGTCGGGCAGGGGAGCAGATACGCAGTATTTT.

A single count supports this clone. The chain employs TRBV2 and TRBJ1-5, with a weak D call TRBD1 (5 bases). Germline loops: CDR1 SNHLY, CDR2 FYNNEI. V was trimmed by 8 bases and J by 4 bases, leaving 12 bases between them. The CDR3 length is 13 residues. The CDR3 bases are TGTGCCAGCGCATTATCAGGGAATCAGCCCCAGCATTTT. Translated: CASALSGNQPQHF.

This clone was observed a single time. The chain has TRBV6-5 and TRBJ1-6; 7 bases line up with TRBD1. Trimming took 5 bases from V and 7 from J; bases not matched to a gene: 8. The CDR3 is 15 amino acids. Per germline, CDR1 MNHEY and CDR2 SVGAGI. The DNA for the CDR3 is TGTGCCAGCAGTCCGGGACTCAGGGGGAATTCACCCCTCCACTTT. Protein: CASSPGLRGNSPLHF.

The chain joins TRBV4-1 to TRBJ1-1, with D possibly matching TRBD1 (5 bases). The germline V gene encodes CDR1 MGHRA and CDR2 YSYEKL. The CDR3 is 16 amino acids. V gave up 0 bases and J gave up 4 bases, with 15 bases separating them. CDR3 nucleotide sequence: TGCGCCAGCAGCCAAGATCCCACCAGGGAGGTCACTGAAGCTTTCTTT. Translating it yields CASSQDPTREVTEAFF.

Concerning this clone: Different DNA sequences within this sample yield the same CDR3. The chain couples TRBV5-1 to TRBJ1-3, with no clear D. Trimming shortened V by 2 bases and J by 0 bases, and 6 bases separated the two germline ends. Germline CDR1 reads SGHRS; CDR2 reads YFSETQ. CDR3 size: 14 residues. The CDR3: CASSFTGSGNTIYF. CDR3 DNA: TGCGCCAGCAGCTTTACGGGCTCTGGAAACACCATATATTTT.

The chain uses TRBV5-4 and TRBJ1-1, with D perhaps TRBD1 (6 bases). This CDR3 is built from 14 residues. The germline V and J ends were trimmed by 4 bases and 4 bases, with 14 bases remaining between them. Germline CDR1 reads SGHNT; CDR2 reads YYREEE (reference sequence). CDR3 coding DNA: TGTGCCAGCAGCCCACGCGGGGGCTTCACTGAAGCTTTCTTT. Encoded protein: CASSPRGGFTEAFF.

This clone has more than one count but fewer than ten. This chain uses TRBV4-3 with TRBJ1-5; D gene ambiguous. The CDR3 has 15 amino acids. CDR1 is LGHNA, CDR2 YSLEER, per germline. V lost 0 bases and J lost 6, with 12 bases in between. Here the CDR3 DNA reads TGCGCCAGCAGCCAAGATAGGAGTGAGGGTCAGCCCCAGCATTTT. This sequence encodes CASSQDRSEGQPQHF.

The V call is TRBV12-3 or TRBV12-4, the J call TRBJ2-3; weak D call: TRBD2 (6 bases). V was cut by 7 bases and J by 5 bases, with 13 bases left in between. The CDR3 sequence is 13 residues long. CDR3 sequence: CASMPLGGDTQYF. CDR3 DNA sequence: TGTGCCAGCATGCCCCTCGGGGGAGATACGCAGTATTTT.

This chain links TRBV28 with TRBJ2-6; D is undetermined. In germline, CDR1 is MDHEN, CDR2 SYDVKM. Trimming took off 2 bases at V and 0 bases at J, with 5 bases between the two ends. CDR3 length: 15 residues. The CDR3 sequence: CASSLLSSGANVLTF. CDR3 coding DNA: TGTGCCAGCAGTTTACTAAGCTCTGGGGCCAACGTCCTGACTTTC. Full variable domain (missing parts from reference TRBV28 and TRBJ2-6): DVKVTQSSRYLVKRTGEKVFLECVQDMDHENMFWYRQDPGLGLRLIYFSYDVKMKEKGDIPEGYSVSREKKERFSLILESASTNQTSMYLCASSLLSSGANVLTFGAGSRLTVL.

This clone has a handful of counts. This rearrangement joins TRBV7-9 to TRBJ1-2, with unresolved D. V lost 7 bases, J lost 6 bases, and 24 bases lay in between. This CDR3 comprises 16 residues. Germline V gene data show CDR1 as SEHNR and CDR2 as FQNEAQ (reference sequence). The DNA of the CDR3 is TGTGCCAGCACTCCTACGAACCCGGGAGTGGAGAATGGCTACACCTTC. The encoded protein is CASTPTNPGVENGYTF.

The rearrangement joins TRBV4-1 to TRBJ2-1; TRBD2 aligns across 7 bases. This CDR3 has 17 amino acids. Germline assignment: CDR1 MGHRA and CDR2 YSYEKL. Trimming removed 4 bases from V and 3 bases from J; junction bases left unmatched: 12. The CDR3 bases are TGCGCCAGCAGCCCAACGACTAGCCCTTCTTTCTACAATGAGCAGTTCTTC. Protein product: CASSPTTSPSFYNEQFF.

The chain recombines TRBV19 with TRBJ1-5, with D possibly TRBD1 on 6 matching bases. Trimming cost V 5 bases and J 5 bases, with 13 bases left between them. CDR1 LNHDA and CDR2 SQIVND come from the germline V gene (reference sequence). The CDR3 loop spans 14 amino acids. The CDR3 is CASSVRDTHQPQHF. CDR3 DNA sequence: TGTGCCAGTAGTGTCCGGGACACTCATCAGCCCCAGCATTTT.

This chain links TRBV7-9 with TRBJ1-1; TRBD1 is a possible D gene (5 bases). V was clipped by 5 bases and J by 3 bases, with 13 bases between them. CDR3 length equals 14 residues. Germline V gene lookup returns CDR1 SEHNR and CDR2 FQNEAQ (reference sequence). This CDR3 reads CASSPRRGDTEAFF. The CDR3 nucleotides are TGTGCCAGCAGCCCTCGGAGGGGAGACACTGAAGCTTTCTTT.

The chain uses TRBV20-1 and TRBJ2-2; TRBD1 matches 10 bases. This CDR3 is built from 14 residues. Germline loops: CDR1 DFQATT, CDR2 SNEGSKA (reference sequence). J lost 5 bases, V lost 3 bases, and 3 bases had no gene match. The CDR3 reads CSASVGQGTGELFF. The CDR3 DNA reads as TGCAGTGCTAGTGTGGGACAGGGGACCGGGGAGCTGTTTTTT.

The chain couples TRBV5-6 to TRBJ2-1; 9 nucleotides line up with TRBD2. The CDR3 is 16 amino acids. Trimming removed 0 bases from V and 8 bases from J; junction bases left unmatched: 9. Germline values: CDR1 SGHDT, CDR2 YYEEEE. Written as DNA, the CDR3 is TGTGCCAGCAGCTTGGCGGCGGGAGGGCTTGGGGATGAGCAGTTCTTC. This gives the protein CASSLAAGGLGDEQFF.

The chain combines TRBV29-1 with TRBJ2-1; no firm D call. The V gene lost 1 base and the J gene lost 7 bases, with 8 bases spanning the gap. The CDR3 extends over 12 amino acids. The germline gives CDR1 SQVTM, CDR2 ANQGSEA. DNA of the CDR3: TGCAGCGTTGAAGCAAACAAGAATGAGCAGTTCTTC. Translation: CSVEANKNEQFF.

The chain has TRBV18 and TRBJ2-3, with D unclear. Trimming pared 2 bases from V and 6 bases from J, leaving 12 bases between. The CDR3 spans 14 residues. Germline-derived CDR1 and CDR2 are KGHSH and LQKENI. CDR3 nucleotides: TGTGCCAGCTCACCATACCTCCAAGCGGATACGCAGTATTTT. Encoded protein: CASSPYLQADTQYF.

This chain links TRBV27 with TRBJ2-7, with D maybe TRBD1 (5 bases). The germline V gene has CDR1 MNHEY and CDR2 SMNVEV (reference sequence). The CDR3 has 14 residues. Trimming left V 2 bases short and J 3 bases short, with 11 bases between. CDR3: CASSLGAGGYEQYV. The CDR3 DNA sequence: TGTGCCAGCAGTTTAGGGGCCGGCGGCTACGAGCAGTACGTC.

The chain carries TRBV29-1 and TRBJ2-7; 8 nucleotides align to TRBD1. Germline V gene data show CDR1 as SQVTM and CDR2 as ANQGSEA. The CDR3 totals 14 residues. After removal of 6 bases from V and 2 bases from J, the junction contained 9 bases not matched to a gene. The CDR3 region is CSVAPSGGTYEQYF. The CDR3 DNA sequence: TGCAGCGTCGCCCCGTCAGGGGGCACCTACGAGCAGTACTTC.

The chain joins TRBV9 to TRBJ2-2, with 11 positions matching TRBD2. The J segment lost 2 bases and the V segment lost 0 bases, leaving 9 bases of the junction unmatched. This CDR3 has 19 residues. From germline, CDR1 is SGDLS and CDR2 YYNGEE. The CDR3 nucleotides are TGTGCCAGCAGCGTAGGTGCTAGCGGGGGGACCCCTAACACCGGGGAGCTGTTTTTT. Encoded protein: CASSVGASGGTPNTGELFF. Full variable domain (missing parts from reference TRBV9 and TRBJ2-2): DSGVTQTPKHLITATGQRVTLRCSPRSGDLSVYWYQQSLDQGLQFLIQYYNGEERAKGNILERFSAQQFPDLHSELNLSSLELGDSALYFCASSVGASGGTPNTGELFFGEGSRLTVL.

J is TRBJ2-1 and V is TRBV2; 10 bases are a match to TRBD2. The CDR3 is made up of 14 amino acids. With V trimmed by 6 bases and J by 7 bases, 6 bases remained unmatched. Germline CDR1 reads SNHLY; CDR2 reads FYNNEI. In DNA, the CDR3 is TGTGCCAGCAGGCCGGGACTAGCGATTAATGAGCAGTTCTTC. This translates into CASRPGLAINEQFF.